These 21 T cell receptor beta chains were all obtained from the same sample, sequenced in a study of beta chain features in type 1 diabetes. Study-level results: A moderate, significant TCRB CDR3 shortening appeared in type 1 diabetes across four CD4+ subsets.

Expressed TCRB transcripts got sequenced, as all isolated RNA was reverse transcribed. The method was immunoSEQ multiplex PCR; TCRdb's version includes in-frame clones alone and lacks a portion of them. The top ten clones hold approximately 0.02% of a sample with 680,000 or so clones, around 15% of them seen once. Their specific antigens are unknown. The source material was naive CD4+ T cells from blood. These receptors were collected from a man aged 18 to 35 with type 1 diabetes.

This clone has a single count. The chain joins TRBV6-5 to TRBJ1-1; no clear D gene. Trimming pared 0 bases from V and 4 bases from J, leaving 6 bases between. The CDR3 runs to 13 residues. Germline CDR1 is MNHEY and CDR2 is SVGAGI. CDR3 sequence (DNA): TGTGCCAGCAGTTACTCGTACGGCACTGAAGCTTTCTTT. It specifies CASSYSYGTEAFF.

J is TRBJ1-2 and V is TRBV13, with no clear D. Trimming removed 5 bases from V and 4 bases from J, with 11 bases in between. Per germline, CDR1 PRHDT and CDR2 FYEKMQ (reference sequence). The CDR3 has 13 amino acids. The CDR3 bases are TGTGCCAGCAGCCCCGCCTCCCTCTATGGCTACACCTTC. Translated: CASSPASLYGYTF.

This clone appeared a few times. CDR3 sequence reads: CAWSRPGLGGEKLFF. CDR3 nucleotide sequence: TGTGCCTGGAGTAGACCGGGACTCGGGGGTGAAAAACTGTTTTTT. The gene calls are TRBV30 and TRBJ1-4, with a possible D match to TRBD1 (5 bases). This CDR3 spans 15 amino acids. V lost 2 bases and J lost 7, with 17 bases in between. Germline V gene sequence: CDR1 GTSNPN, CDR2 SVGIG (reference sequence).

In this sample, this clone turned up a few times. J is TRBJ1-1 and V is TRBV29-1, with D tentatively TRBD1 (5 bases). The CDR3 is 13 residues long. Germline V gene data show CDR1 as SQVTM and CDR2 as ANQGSEA. The germline V and J ends were trimmed by 3 bases and 5 bases, with 13 bases remaining between them. The CDR3 sequence: CSVEGLWETEAFF. CDR3 coding DNA: TGCAGCGTTGAGGGGCTATGGGAGACTGAAGCTTTCTTT.

This clone was found a few times. The rearrangement joins TRBV29-1 to TRBJ1-6; D is unclear. V lost 3 bases to trimming and J lost 7 bases, with 10 bases between them. Germline loops: CDR1 SQVTM, CDR2 ANQGSEA. The CDR3 has 13 residues. The CDR3, as DNA: TGCAGCGTTGAGGTGGGGAACAATTCACCCCTCCACTTT. Amino acids: CSVEVGNNSPLHF.

The rearrangement joins TRBV21-1 to TRBJ2-7. TRBV21-1 corresponds to a pseudogene. The CDR3 totals 16 residues. CDR3 nucleotides: TGTGCCAGCAGCAAAGTGCAAGGGCCGAGCTCCTACGAGCAGTACTTC. Protein sequence: CASSKVQGPSSYEQYF.

The rearrangement links TRBV11-3 to TRBJ1-1, with D unresolved. With 1 base removed from V and 1 base from J, the gap between germline ends came to 4 bases. Germline V CDR1 and CDR2: SGHNT, YENEEA. The CDR3 has 13 residues. CDR3 sequence reads: CASSLAQNTEAFF. For the CDR3, the DNA is TGTGCCAGCAGCTTAGCACAGAACACTGAAGCTTTCTTT.

The chain uses TRBV12-5 and TRBJ2-2; D gene ambiguous. CDR1 is LGHNT, CDR2 FRNRAP, per germline. V lost 2 bases, J lost 6 bases, and 4 bases lay in between. The CDR3 consists of 12 residues. The CDR3 sequence is CASGLIPGELFF. The CDR3 bases are TGTGCTAGTGGTTTGATTCCCGGGGAGCTGTTTTTT.

V usage is TRBV5-1 and J usage is TRBJ2-2; the D is unclear. The CDR3 length is 15 residues. V was clipped by 0 bases and J by 0 bases, with 6 bases between them. Germline CDR1 is SGHRS and CDR2 is YFSETQ. The CDR3 region is CASSLAASNTGELFF. The CDR3 nucleotides read TGCGCCAGCAGCTTGGCCGCCTCGAACACCGGGGAGCTGTTTTTT.

The genes are TRBV30 and TRBJ2-7; D might be TRBD1 (5 bases). Trimming pared 5 bases from V and 3 bases from J, leaving 11 bases between. The germline gives CDR1 GTSNPN, CDR2 SVGIG (reference sequence). The CDR3 sequence is 12 residues long. As DNA, the CDR3 is TGTGCCTGGGGCGACAGCCGCTACGAGCAGTACTTC. It yields the protein CAWGDSRYEQYF.

In its sample, this clone was seen a few times. This chain connects TRBV2 to TRBJ1-4; D not certain. The CDR3 covers 14 residues. Per germline, CDR1 SNHLY and CDR2 FYNNEI. V was cut by 5 bases and J by 5 bases, with 12 bases left in between. The DNA of the CDR3 is TGTGCCAGCAGTCGTATAACAGCGAATGAAAAACTGTTTTTT. Translating gives CASSRITANEKLFF.

This chain connects TRBV28 to TRBJ1-2; D is ambiguous. The CDR3 is 13 amino acids. Trimming stripped 2 bases from V and 6 bases from J, with 10 bases between. Germline V gene sequence: CDR1 MDHEN, CDR2 SYDVKM. CDR3 sequence: CASSLGRSDGYTF. DNA for the CDR3: TGTGCCAGCAGTTTAGGTCGTTCAGATGGCTACACCTTC.

The chain uses TRBV11-3 and TRBJ2-7, with 9 bases lining up with TRBD1. Germline V CDR1 and CDR2: SGHNT, YENEEA. J was trimmed by 2 bases and V by 3 bases; bases with no gene match: 2. There are 14 residues in the CDR3. The CDR3 coding sequence is TGTGCCAGCAGCTTGGGACAGGGAGCCTACGAGCAGTACTTC. Translation gives CASSLGQGAYEQYF.

This clone was found a few times. Other DNA sequences in the same sample also yield this CDR3. J is TRBJ1-2 and V is TRBV6-5; no definite D call. Germline V gene sequence: CDR1 MNHEY, CDR2 SVGAGI. V dropped 6 bases and J dropped 8 bases, with 10 bases sitting between them. CDR3 size: 11 residues. CDR3 loop: CASSRPPGYTF. The CDR3 DNA sequence: TGTGCCAGCAGCCGACCTCCGGGCTACACCTTC.

CDR3 sequence reads: CASSRTGLQETQYF. The CDR3 nucleotides read TGTGCCAGCAGCCGGACTGGGCTGCAGGAGACCCAGTACTTC. The chain has TRBV7-9 and TRBJ2-5; tentative D call: TRBD2 (5 bases). The CDR3 loop spans 14 amino acids. Between the trimmed V and J ends, which lost 5 bases and 5 bases, there was a span of 15 bases. Germline CDR1 SEHNR, CDR2 FQNEAQ (reference sequence).

This clone has only a few counts. The chain carries TRBV5-1 and TRBJ2-1, with D perhaps matching TRBD2 (5 bases). Germline CDR1 and CDR2: SGHRS and YFSETQ. This CDR3 comprises 15 residues. V shed 7 bases and J shed 4 bases, with 18 bases lying between them. The CDR3 sequence: CASGFETIFYNEQFF. The CDR3 nucleotides are TGCGCCAGCGGATTCGAGACTATTTTTTACAATGAGCAGTTCTTC.

This clone showed up just a few times. This chain uses TRBV10-3 with TRBJ1-4; D is possibly TRBD1 (5 bases). Germline V CDR1 and CDR2: ENHRY, SYGVKD. The CDR3 spans 15 residues. Trimming removed 0 bases from V and 8 bases from J, with 13 bases in between. CDR3 in amino acids: CAISESPGGEEKLFF. The DNA for the CDR3 is TGTGCCATCAGTGAGTCACCCGGGGGGGAAGAAAAACTGTTTTTT.

The chain joins TRBV4-2 to TRBJ2-7, with 9 bases aligning to TRBD1. The germline V gene encodes CDR1 LGHNA and CDR2 YNFKEQ. V gave up 4 bases and J gave up 0 bases; unmatched junction bases: 1. CDR3 length equals 14 residues. The DNA of the CDR3 is TGTGCCAGCAGCCTGGGACAGGGCTCCTACGAGCAGTACTTC. Protein sequence: CASSLGQGSYEQYF.

This chain joins TRBV2 and TRBJ2-1, with D possibly matching TRBD1 (5 bases). Germline assignment: CDR1 SNHLY and CDR2 FYNNEI. Between the trimmed V and J ends, which lost 5 bases and 7 bases, there was a span of 9 bases. CDR3 length: 12 amino acids. The CDR3 sequence is CASSHDSNEQFF. The CDR3 DNA follows: TGTGCCAGCAGTCATGACAGTAATGAGCAGTTCTTC.

The chain combines TRBV5-6 with TRBJ1-1; no clear D gene. This CDR3 is built from 13 residues. Germline V gene lookup returns CDR1 SGHDT and CDR2 YYEEEE. The ends were cut back, 2 bases at V and 0 bases at J, with 5 bases in the middle. The CDR3 loop is CASSFELNTEAFF. In DNA form, the CDR3 reads TGTGCCAGCAGCTTTGAGTTGAACACTGAAGCTTTCTTT. The full variable domain, its missing parts supplied by reference TRBV5-6 and TRBJ1-1, is DAGVTQSPTHLIKTRGQQVTLRCSPKSGHDTVSWYQQALGQGPQFIFQYYEEEERQRGNFPDRFSGHQFPNYSSELNVNALLLGDSALYLCASSFELNTEAFFGQGTRLTVV.

This clone showed up just a few times. V is TRBV7-7 and J is TRBJ2-1, with a tentative D call TRBD2 (5 bases). CDR3 length: 13 amino acids. The V and J ends lost 1 base and 7 bases respectively, with 8 bases between them. Looked up from germline, CDR1 is SSHAT and CDR2 is FNYEAQ (reference sequence). The CDR3 spells CASSLDIANEQFF. The CDR3 nucleotides are TGTGCCAGCAGCTTAGATATAGCGAATGAGCAGTTCTTC.